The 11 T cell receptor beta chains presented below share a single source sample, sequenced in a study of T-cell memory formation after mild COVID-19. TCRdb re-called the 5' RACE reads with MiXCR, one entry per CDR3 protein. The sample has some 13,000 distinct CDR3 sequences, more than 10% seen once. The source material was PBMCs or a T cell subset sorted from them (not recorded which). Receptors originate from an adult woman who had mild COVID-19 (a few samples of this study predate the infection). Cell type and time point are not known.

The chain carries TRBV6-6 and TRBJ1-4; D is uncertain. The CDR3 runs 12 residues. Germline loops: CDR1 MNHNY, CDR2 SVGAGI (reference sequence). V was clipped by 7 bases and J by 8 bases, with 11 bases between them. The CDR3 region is CASTLPGEKLFF. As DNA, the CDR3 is TGTGCCAGCACCCTTCCGGGCGAAAAACTGTTTTTT.

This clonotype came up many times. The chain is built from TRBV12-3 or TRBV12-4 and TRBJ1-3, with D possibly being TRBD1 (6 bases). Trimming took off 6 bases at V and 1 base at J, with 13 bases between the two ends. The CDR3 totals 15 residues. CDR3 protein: CASRSTGKSGNTIYF. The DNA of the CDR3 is TGTGCCAGCAGATCCACAGGGAAATCTGGAAACACCATATATTTT.

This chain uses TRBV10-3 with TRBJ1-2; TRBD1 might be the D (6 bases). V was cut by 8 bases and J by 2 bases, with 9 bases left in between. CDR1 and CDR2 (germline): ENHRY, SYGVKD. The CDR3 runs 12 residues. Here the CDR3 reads CAILRGNYGYTF. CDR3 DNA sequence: TGTGCCATCCTCAGGGGAAACTATGGCTACACCTTC.

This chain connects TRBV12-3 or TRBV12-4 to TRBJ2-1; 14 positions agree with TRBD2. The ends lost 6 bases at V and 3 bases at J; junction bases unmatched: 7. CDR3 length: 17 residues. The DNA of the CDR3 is TGTGCCAGCAGCCGGGGACTAGCGGGAGTAGGCTACAATGAGCAGTTCTTC. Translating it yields CASSRGLAGVGYNEQFF.

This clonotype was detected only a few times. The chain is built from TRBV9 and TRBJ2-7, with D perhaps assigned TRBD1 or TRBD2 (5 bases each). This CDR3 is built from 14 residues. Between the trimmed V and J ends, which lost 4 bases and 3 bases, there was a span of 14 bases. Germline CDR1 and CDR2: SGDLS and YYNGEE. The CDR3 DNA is TGTGCCAGCAGCACAGGACCCGGGGACTACGAGCAGTACTTC. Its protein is CASSTGPGDYEQYF.

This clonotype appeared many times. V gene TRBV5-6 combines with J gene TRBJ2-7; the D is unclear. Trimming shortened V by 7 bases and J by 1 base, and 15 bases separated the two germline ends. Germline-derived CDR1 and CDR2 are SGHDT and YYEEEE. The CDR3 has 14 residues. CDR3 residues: CASRPSAPSYEQYF. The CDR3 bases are TGTGCCAGCCGCCCGAGCGCCCCATCCTACGAGCAGTACTTC.

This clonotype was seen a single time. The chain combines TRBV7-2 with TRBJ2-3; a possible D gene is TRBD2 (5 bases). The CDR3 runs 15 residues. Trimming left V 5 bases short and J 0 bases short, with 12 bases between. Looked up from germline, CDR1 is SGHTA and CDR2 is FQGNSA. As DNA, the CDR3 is TGTGCCAGCAGCCGAGACTATTTAAGCACAGATACGCAGTATTTT. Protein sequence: CASSRDYLSTDTQYF.

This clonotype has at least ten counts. CDR3 loop: CSVEVLGYEQYF. The DNA of the CDR3 is TGCAGCGTTGAAGTACTGGGGTACGAGCAGTACTTC. This chain connects TRBV29-1 to TRBJ2-7; no firm D call. This CDR3 is built from 12 residues. Germline V gene data show CDR1 as SQVTM and CDR2 as ANQGSEA. The V end was cut by 1 base, the J end by 4 bases, with 8 bases between.

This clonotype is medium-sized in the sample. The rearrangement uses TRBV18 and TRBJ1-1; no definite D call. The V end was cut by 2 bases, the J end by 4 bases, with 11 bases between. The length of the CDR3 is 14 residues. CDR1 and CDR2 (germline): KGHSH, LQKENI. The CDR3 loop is CASSPSPALTEAFF. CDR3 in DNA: TGTGCCAGCTCACCATCCCCTGCCCTCACTGAAGCTTTCTTT. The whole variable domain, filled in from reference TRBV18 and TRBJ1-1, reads NAGVMQNPRHLVRRRGQEARLRCSPMKGHSHVYWYRQLPEEGLKFMVYLQKENIIDESGMPKERFSAEFPKEGPSILRIQQVVRGDSAAYFCASSPSPALTEAFFGQGTRLTVV.

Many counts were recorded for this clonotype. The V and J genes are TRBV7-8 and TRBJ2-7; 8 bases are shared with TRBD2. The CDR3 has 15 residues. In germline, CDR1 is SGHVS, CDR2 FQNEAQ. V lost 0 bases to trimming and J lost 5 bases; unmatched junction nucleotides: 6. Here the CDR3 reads CASSLALAGAHEQYF. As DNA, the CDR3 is TGTGCCAGCAGCTTAGCGCTAGCGGGCGCCCACGAGCAGTACTTC.

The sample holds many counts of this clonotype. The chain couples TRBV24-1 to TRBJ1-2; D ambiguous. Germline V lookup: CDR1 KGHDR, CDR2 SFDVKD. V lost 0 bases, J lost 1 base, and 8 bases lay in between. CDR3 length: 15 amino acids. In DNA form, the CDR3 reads TGTGCCACCAGTGATTTGGGGATCCTTAACTATGGCTACACCTTC. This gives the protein CATSDLGILNYGYTF.